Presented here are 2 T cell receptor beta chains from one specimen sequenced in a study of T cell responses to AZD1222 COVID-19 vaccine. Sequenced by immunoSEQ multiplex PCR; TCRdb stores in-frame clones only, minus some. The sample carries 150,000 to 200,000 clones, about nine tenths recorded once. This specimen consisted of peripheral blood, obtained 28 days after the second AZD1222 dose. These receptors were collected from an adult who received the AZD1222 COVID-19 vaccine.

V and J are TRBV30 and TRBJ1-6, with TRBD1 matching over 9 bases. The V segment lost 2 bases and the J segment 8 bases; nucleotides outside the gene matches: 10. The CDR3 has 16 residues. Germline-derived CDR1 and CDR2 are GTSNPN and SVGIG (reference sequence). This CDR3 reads CAWSSQTQGAYSPLHF. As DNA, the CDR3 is TGTGCCTGGAGTTCTCAGACACAGGGGGCCTATTCACCCCTCCACTTT.

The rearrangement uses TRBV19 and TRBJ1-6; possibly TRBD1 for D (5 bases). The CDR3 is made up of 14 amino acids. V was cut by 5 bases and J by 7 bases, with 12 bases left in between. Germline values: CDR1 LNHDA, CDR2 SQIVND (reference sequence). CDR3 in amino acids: CASSSLEGNSPLHF. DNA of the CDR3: TGTGCCAGTAGTTCCCTTGAGGGGAATTCACCCCTCCACTTT.